The clone carrying this T cell receptor (beta chain) showed up just a few times. Its antigen is as yet unknown. The CDR3 loop spans 14 amino acids. V lost 8 bases and J lost 6; bases outside the gene matches: 8. CDR1 and CDR2 (germline): KGHSH, LQKENI. TCRdb re-called the reads with MiXCR, one entry per CDR3 protein. The repertoire has 250,000 to 300,000 distinct CDR3 sequences, about 26% of them found once; the top ten carry over 11%. The sample belongs to a study of T cell repertoires in cytomegalovirus infection. Study summary: Shared public TCR beta signatures pointed to both CMV infection and a matching HLA type. General study results and limits: HLA-C-restricted TCR beta clonotypes specific for CMV led the ex vivo response.

Source material: PBMCs. The receptor was isolated from a human donor in good health (CMV status not recorded). Some clones in this sample may be carry-over from other donors' samples. The chain employs TRBV18 and TRBJ1-4; 8 bases align to TRBD1. The CDR3 nucleotides are TGTGCCAGCGTAAAACCGGGACAGGATGAAAAACTGTTTTTT. It yields the protein CASVKPGQDEKLFF.